This entry is about one T cell receptor (beta chain). This clone's antigen is unknown. Qualities for individual bases were not recorded, and no much larger clone is one base off. The method behind the library was the immunoSEQ multiplex PCR assay. A mixture of 60 forward primers for TCR Vbeta segments and 13 reverse primers for TCR Jbeta segments was used in the multiplex PCR. A multiplex PCR assay on genomic DNA amplified the CDR3 region of rearranged TCR beta genes. Amplified TCR beta libraries were sequenced as 87-base-pair reads on the Illumina HiSeq System. Processing in the source paper ran as follows. A later analysis tallied tens of millions of unique TCR beta chains across the 640 or so repertoires, and around 12 million of those chains were shared by two or more donors. Raw reads were error-corrected and collapsed into unique sequences with a nearest-neighbor algorithm that merged closely related sequences to remove PCR and sequencing errors. To assign V, D and J gene segments, CDR3 sequences were aligned to IMGT reference sequences. For a sequence to be retained, at least a six-nucleotide match to both a V gene segment and a J gene segment was required. A rearrangement was called productive if the CDR3 had no stop codons and remained in frame with V and J, and every other rearrangement was called non-productive. CDR3 was defined by IMGT convention, running from the second conserved V-encoded cysteine to the conserved J-encoded phenylalanine. Sequences without an unambiguous match to a single V gene segment were excluded from the earlier analysis of 587 of the donors. In an earlier analysis of some 590 of the donors, V segments were called functional above 56.7% productive rearrangements and were called segregating when the between-donor standard deviation exceeded 5%. A statistical classification framework was developed to diagnose cytomegalovirus status using the catalog of TCR beta chain sequences. A later analysis assigned V and J genes by comparing TCR nucleotide sequences with IMGT/GENE-DB human TR gene sequences. The TCRdist pipeline was used in a later analysis to assign CDR3 sequences and most-parsimonious VDJ recombination scenarios. In a later analysis, every TCR beta chain was defined by the combination of its CDR3 amino acid sequence and its V-gene family, and reads without a unique V-gene family were dropped. A later analysis removed nearly 600 highly shared, low-generation-probability nucleotide sequences to deal with suspected cross-contamination and a sequencing artifact. A later analysis calculated a clonal expansion index for each public chain from normalized within-repertoire ranks of inferred template counts. Generation probabilities in a later analysis came from a VDJ recombination model fitted to out-of-frame rearrangements, and those results were checked against IGoR. A later analysis scored TCR-TCR, TCR-HLA and TCR-CMV co-occurrence with hypergeometric tests, applying a repertoire-size bias correction to TCR pairs. To estimate false discovery rates, a later analysis permuted the HLA or CMV assignments 20 times. In a later analysis, co-occurring TCRs were grouped using DBSCAN, and TCRdist sequence similarity was added for clustering within HLA-allele-positive subsets. Repertoires with fewer than 30,000 or more than 120,000 public chains were left out of co-occurrence clustering, as were about five repertoires with anomalous nucleotide sharing. TCRdb holds this immuneACCESS table with in-frame rearrangements only. Some clones are missing; in checked studies, unresolved V genes explain under half, and the rest has no known cause. That table furnishes V, J and clone size, whereas the DNA furnished D and trimming. The sample has 150,000 to 200,000 clones on record, around 80% of them singletons. Of the sample, 1.5% to 2% is held by the ten largest clones.

In total, about 650 healthy bone marrow donors made up the cohort. At the time of sampling, every cohort member was nominally healthy, though immune exposures that went unrecorded were likely present. The donor was CMV seronegative and belonged to the group of 352 seronegative cohort members. A peripheral blood sample was provided by each donor, and peripheral blood mononuclear cells were used for TCR beta sequencing. Genomic DNA was extracted from the blood cell samples with the Qiagen DNeasy Blood Extraction Kit. This entry comes from a study of cytomegalovirus exposure and HLA in healthy donors (dated 2017 in TCRdb). Background for the entire study: According to an earlier analysis of a few hundred of the donors, roughly 180 million T cells yielded roughly 100 million unique TCR beta sequences and 250 to 350 Gb of sequence data. The study used immunosequencing to profile the T cell repertoires of hundreds of subjects and linked those repertoires to cytomegalovirus serostatus. The study aimed to test whether signatures of past pathogen exposure could be identified by cataloging public T cell receptors. About 300 gigabases of sequencing data and approximately 84 million unique TCR sequences were included in an early release covering several hundred HLA-typed donors. Typing coverage differed by locus: A, B, C, DRB1 and DQB1 were typed in roughly 629-630 donors, DQA1 in about 510, DPA1 in approximately 600, and DPB1 in roughly 470. In the later analysis, no new phenotypic data were used to find candidate immune exposures; instead, reliance was placed on TCR beta sequences and their occurrence across donors. All discovery cohort repertoires had been generated using a single sequencing platform. High-throughput TCR immunosequencing, statistical association of individual TCRs with disease status, and machine learning were combined to predict cytomegalovirus infection status. Along with the approximately 650-subject first cohort, a separate validation cohort of 120 different subjects was used. On average, around 230,000 unique TCR beta nucleotide sequences were sequenced per donor among fewer than 500 genotyped donors of the cohort, with approximately 18% of those sequences being non-productive. Class I and class II HLA loci were covered by the typing at four-digit resolution. A later analysis re-analyzed previously published TCR beta repertoires from 666 donors and added high-resolution HLA genotyping to study TCR occurrence patterns. In an earlier analysis of over 550 of the donors, high-throughput TCR beta sequencing was used to judge whether each TCR beta V gene segment behaved as functional or pseudogenic. Alongside the repertoire data, information on donor age, sex, ethnicity and CMV serostatus was compiled. A later genetic analysis took genome-wide SNP genotypes for about three fifths of the 666 donors and used that subset as a discovery cohort. The genetic ancestry cluster associated with self-reported Caucasian donors included 70% to 85% of the 300 to 400 genotyped donors. Roughly 5 DR-DQ haplotypes were handled as single units for association and clustering because linkage in the cohort was strong.

The study at large found these results: A later analysis reported that several top co-occurrence clusters appeared linked to parvovirus B19, influenza, CMV and Epstein-Barr virus. A total of fewer than 200 TCR beta chains were listed by the study as associated with cytomegalovirus. The classifier was reported to diagnose cytomegalovirus status with high specificity and sensitivity in both the original and validation cohorts. For the cohort, immune exposure information was limited to CMV serostatus. HLA typing was unavailable for some donors at each locus, so association tests used only the typed subset. A later analysis found that TCR association rates varied across HLA loci, with DRB1 alleles showing the most associated TCRs and HLA-C alleles the fewest. Because counts were too low, roughly 18 rarely observed V segments, including chromosome 9 orphons, were left out of the earlier analysis of some 640 of the donors. Strong co-occurrence of HLA alleles, especially DR and DQ, made assigning TCR associations to individual alleles difficult. The presence/absence analyses assumed that sequencing depth was roughly uniform across donors, and that assumption may not be true. In a later genetic analysis, a missense DCLRE1C variant was associated with V-gene and J-gene trimming of TCR beta chains, and the association was replicated in an independent cohort. In a later analysis, some 17,000 TCR beta sequences were associated with specific HLA alleles at a false discovery rate of 0.05. In a later analysis, most CMV-associated TCR beta chains were found to appear HLA-restricted, with HLA associations seemingly driven largely by CMV exposure. Broadly in line with IMGT annotations, most TCR beta V segments showed up in productive rearrangements about 87% or about 30% of the time in an earlier analysis of approximately 600 of the donors. A further reported finding was that TCR beta sequences accurately predicted the HLA-A and HLA-B alleles for most subjects in the first cohort. In this cohort, only TCR beta chains were sequenced, and detectable features were limited by the absence of alpha or paired-chain data. In vitro tests confirmed that a few of the cytomegalovirus-associated TCR beta chains recognize cytomegalovirus antigens. Most TCR sequences were observed very rarely across donors, whereas some public TCRs were present in many individuals. A later genetic analysis reported fewer N-insertions in productive TCRs among donors in an Asian-associated ancestry cluster than the approximately 700-donor mean. Correlated functional status among segregating V segments might reflect linkage disequilibrium, but an unknown experimental factor could not be ruled out. Compared with equally common non-associated chains, HLA-associated TCR beta chains in a later analysis were more clonally expanded and had lower generation probabilities. A cluster of highly shared sequence variants was judged likely to represent a technical artifact of the sequencing pipeline. Some IMGT-functional V segments, including TRBV6-2 and TRBV6-3, could not be told apart with the 87-base-pair reads, so those segments were excluded. According to the authors, the approach could potentially be generalized to other disease states and immunological phenotypes.

The CDR1 and CDR2 encoded by the germline V gene are KGHSH and LQKENI. The CDR3 runs 15 amino acids, cysteine and phenylalanine included. This entry keeps only the CDR3 DNA: 45 bases, framed from base 1. At the junction V is shortened by 3 bases and J by 1 base, with 10 bases in between. This TCR was sampled from a man in his late teens or twenties in good health and CMV-seronegative. The chain uses TRBV18 and TRBJ2-4; TRBD2 is possibly the D segment (6 matching bases). Input material: PBMCs. The DNA is TGTGCCAGCTCACCCCCGGAGGGGGCCAAAAACATTCAGTACTTC. Its translation is CASSPPEGAKNIQYF.